A single sample is the source of the 26 T cell receptor beta chains below, sequenced in a study of blood T cell repertoires in COVID-19. Assay used: immunoSEQ multiplex PCR; TCRdb lists only in-frame clones, some missing. The repertoire holds around 100,000 clones, with roughly 92% as singletons. Sequencing input: peripheral blood. Receptor source: a man aged 50 to 60 with active COVID-19.

The J gene is TRBJ1-1, the V gene TRBV29-1, with a tentative D call TRBD1 (6 bases). V was pared by 8 bases and J by 0 bases, with 13 bases between. Germline CDR1 reads SQVTM; CDR2 reads ANQGSEA. The CDR3 runs 13 residues. The CDR3 is CSSTGHLNTEAFF. CDR3 bases: TGCAGCTCGACGGGACATTTGAACACTGAAGCTTTCTTT.

The CDR3 DNA is TGTGCCAGCTCACCCAGGGAGGGTGGGCCTTACAATGAGCAGTTCTTC. This encodes CASSPREGGPYNEQFF. V gene TRBV18 combines with J gene TRBJ2-1; 7 bases match TRBD2. The V and J ends lost 3 bases and 4 bases, in that order; junction bases with no gene match: 9. The CDR3 covers 16 residues. In germline, CDR1 is KGHSH, CDR2 LQKENI.

The chain is built from TRBV28 and TRBJ2-4; D is ambiguous. Deletions cut 6 bases from V and 1 base from J, with 10 bases between. The CDR3 has 14 amino acids. Germline V gives CDR1 MDHEN, CDR2 SYDVKM. The CDR3 here is CASSKRVAKNIQYF. In DNA form, the CDR3 reads TGTGCCAGCAGCAAGAGAGTGGCCAAAAACATTCAGTACTTC.

For the CDR3, the DNA is TGTGCCAGCAGCTTGGGGGTGGGCCATCAGCCCCAGCATTTT. Encoded protein: CASSLGVGHQPQHF. The chain couples TRBV5-5 to TRBJ1-5; D unresolved. The CDR3 runs 14 residues. The ends were cut back, 0 bases at V and 5 bases at J, with 9 bases in the middle. The germline gives CDR1 SGHKS, CDR2 YYEKEE (reference sequence).

The rearrangement joins TRBV5-1 to TRBJ2-2, with D possibly TRBD2 on 6 matching bases. Trimming removed 7 bases from V and 3 bases from J, with 10 bases in between. The CDR3 is made up of 13 amino acids. Germline CDR1 SGHRS, CDR2 YFSETQ. CDR3 DNA: TGCGCCAGCGCGGAGGGCGACACCGGGGAGCTGTTTTTT. Its translation is CASAEGDTGELFF.

The chain is built from TRBV7-9 and TRBJ1-2; D uncertain. Trimming removed 6 bases from V and 6 bases from J, with 14 bases in between. The CDR3 covers 13 residues. From germline, CDR1 is SEHNR and CDR2 FQNEAQ (reference sequence). CDR3 DNA sequence: TGTGCCAGCAGTCACGGGTCCCGGGATGGCTACACCTTC. Its translation: CASSHGSRDGYTF.

This chain connects TRBV5-5 to TRBJ1-1; D perhaps matches TRBD1 (5 bases). Germline CDR1 and CDR2: SGHKS and YYEKEE (reference sequence). This CDR3 is 14 amino acids long. Trimming removed 2 bases at V and 4 bases at J, with 12 bases between. In DNA, the CDR3 is TGTGCCAGCAGCTTAATCCAGCAGGGCACTGAAGCTTTCTTT. It yields the protein CASSLIQQGTEAFF. The full variable domain, its missing parts supplied by reference TRBV5-5 and TRBJ1-1, is DAGVTQSPTHLIKTRGQQVTLRCSPISGHKSVSWYQQVLGQGPQFIFQYYEKEERGRGNFPDRFSARQFPNYSSELNVNALLLGDSALYLCASSLIQQGTEAFFGQGTRLTVV.

The J gene is TRBJ2-3, the V gene TRBV7-9; D is perhaps TRBD2 (6 bases). This CDR3 contains 14 residues. Germline CDR1 is SEHNR and CDR2 is FQNEAQ (reference sequence). V shed 5 bases and J shed 1 base, with 10 bases lying between them. The CDR3 protein is CASSVGLGTDTQYF. CDR3 DNA: TGTGCCAGCAGCGTGGGACTCGGCACAGATACGCAGTATTTT.

This clone has a handful of counts. The chain joins TRBV4-1 to TRBJ2-3; a possible D gene is TRBD2 (6 bases). The CDR3 is 15 residues long. CDR1 and CDR2 from the germline V gene are MGHRA and YSYEKL. Between the trimmed V and J ends, which lost 3 bases and 2 bases, there was a span of 12 bases. The CDR3 nucleotides are TGCGCCAGCAGCCAGGCGGGGACTGCCACAGATACGCAGTATTTT. Its translation is CASSQAGTATDTQYF.

This chain links TRBV11-3 with TRBJ2-1, with 9 bases identical to TRBD1. The CDR3 runs to 15 residues. V lost 6 bases, J lost 3 bases, and 6 bases stayed unmatched. The V gene's germline CDR1 is SGHNT and CDR2 YENEEA. This CDR3 is CASSWDRASYNEQFF. The CDR3 DNA is TGTGCCAGCAGTTGGGACAGGGCTAGCTACAATGAGCAGTTCTTC.

V and J are TRBV2 and TRBJ1-6; a weak D match, TRBD1 (5 bases). CDR3 size: 15 residues. CDR1 is SNHLY and CDR2 is FYNNEI in the germline V gene. V was trimmed by 2 bases and J by 7 bases, leaving 12 bases between them. The CDR3 nucleotides are TGTGCCAGCAGTGAAAGTCGGGGGGGAAATTCACCCCTCCACTTT. This sequence encodes CASSESRGGNSPLHF.

V gene TRBV6-2 or TRBV6-3 combines with J gene TRBJ1-1; TRBD1 matches 10 bases. Losses at the gene ends were 4 bases for V and 13 bases for J; bases not matched to a gene: 6. The CDR3 extends over 12 amino acids. The germline CDR1 and CDR2 sequences are MNHEY and SVGEGT. CDR3 loop: CASSWGQGFGFF. CDR3 DNA sequence: TGTGCCAGCAGTTGGGGACAGGGGTTCGGTTTCTTT.

The genes are TRBV4-1 and TRBJ2-5; 7 bases agree with TRBD1. CDR1 is MGHRA and CDR2 is YSYEKL in the germline V gene. This CDR3 contains 14 residues. The V and J ends lost 3 bases and 3 bases, in that order; junction bases with no gene match: 4. The CDR3 region has the DNA TGCGCCAGCAGCCATTCTGGGACAGAAGAGACCCAGTACTTC. It translates to CASSHSGTEETQYF.

This chain uses TRBV5-1 with TRBJ1-2; D possibly corresponds to TRBD1 (5 bases). Deletions cut 1 base from V and 4 bases from J, with 11 bases between. The germline CDR1 and CDR2 sequences are SGHRS and YFSETQ. This CDR3 is 14 amino acids long. CDR3 DNA sequence: TGCGCCAGCAGCTTGACCGGGGGAGGCTATGGCTACACCTTC. Protein sequence: CASSLTGGGYGYTF.

The chain joins TRBV4-2 to TRBJ1-2; TRBD1 might be the D (6 bases). The length of the CDR3 is 17 residues. CDR1 and CDR2 (germline): LGHNA, YNFKEQ. With 2 bases removed from V and 4 bases from J, the gap between germline ends came to 20 bases. The CDR3 DNA is TGTGCCAGCAGCCAAAGGCTTGGACAGCTCGTAAGCTATGGCTACACCTTC. Amino acids: CASSQRLGQLVSYGYTF.

This clone came up once. This chain links TRBV10-3 with TRBJ2-1, with D maybe TRBD2 (5 bases). Germline V CDR1 and CDR2: ENHRY, SYGVKD. The CDR3 loop spans 12 amino acids. The V end lost 4 bases, the J end lost 9 bases, and 10 bases lay between the germline ends. The chain's CDR3 is CAISGSAGEQFF. The CDR3 bases are TGTGCCATCAGTGGTAGCGCTGGTGAGCAGTTCTTC.

The rearrangement joins TRBV24-1 to TRBJ2-5; 10 bases line up with TRBD2. Germline loops: CDR1 KGHDR, CDR2 SFDVKD. The CDR3 spans 14 residues. The ends lost 7 bases at V and 2 bases at J; junction bases unmatched: 3. CDR3 DNA sequence: TGTGCCACCAGCCGAGCGGGAGGGCAAGAGACCCAGTACTTC. Protein: CATSRAGGQETQYF.

The chain combines TRBV2 with TRBJ1-5, with 7 bases matching TRBD1. J gave up 7 bases and V 2 bases, and 5 bases lay outside the gene matches. This CDR3 is 14 amino acids long. The V gene's germline CDR1 is SNHLY and CDR2 FYNNEI. CDR3 sequence (DNA): TGTGCCAGCAGTGAATATAGGGGGCCACAGCCCCAGCATTTT. Protein: CASSEYRGPQPQHF.

Only one count was recorded for this clone. V gene TRBV6-6 combines with J gene TRBJ2-7; 7 bases fit TRBD1. CDR3 length: 13 amino acids. After removal of 5 bases from V and 2 bases from J, the junction contained 3 bases not matched to a gene. CDR1 and CDR2 (germline): MNHNY, SVGAGI (reference sequence). In DNA, the CDR3 is TGTGCCAGCAGTGCCCAGGGGGCCTACGAGCAGTACTTC. This encodes CASSAQGAYEQYF.

This clone is a singleton in its sample. The rearrangement links TRBV6-1 to TRBJ1-5, with D possibly TRBD1 on 6 matching bases. Per germline, CDR1 MNHNS and CDR2 SASEGT. V dropped 4 bases and J dropped 0 bases, with 16 bases sitting between them. This CDR3 comprises 17 residues. The CDR3 protein is CASSVGTGQISNQPQHF. The CDR3 nucleotides read TGTGCCAGCAGTGTGGGAACAGGGCAGATTAGCAATCAGCCCCAGCATTTT.

CDR3 protein: CATSDLITDEQFF. The CDR3 DNA reads as TGTGCCACCAGTGATCTGATTACGGATGAGCAGTTCTTC. The chain carries TRBV24-1 and TRBJ2-1; D gene uncertain. CDR3 length: 13 amino acids. Germline V gene lookup returns CDR1 KGHDR and CDR2 SFDVKD. V was clipped by 3 bases and J by 8 bases, with 10 bases between them.

The rearrangement links TRBV30 to TRBJ2-5; D is possibly TRBD1 (6 bases). Between the trimmed V and J ends, which lost 5 bases and 5 bases, there was a span of 18 bases. Per the germline V gene, CDR1 is GTSNPN and CDR2 is SVGIG (reference sequence). CDR3 length equals 14 residues. DNA of the CDR3: TGTGCCTGGGAGGACAGCCGGCGGGTGGAGACCCAGTACTTC. This sequence encodes CAWEDSRRVETQYF.

The V call is TRBV9, the J call TRBJ2-2; 10 positions agree with TRBD2. The trim removed 7 bases at V and 5 bases at J, leaving 11 bases unmatched. Germline V lookup: CDR1 SGDLS, CDR2 YYNGEE. There are 16 residues in the CDR3. The CDR3 region is CASGGPSGSLTGELFF. CDR3 DNA: TGTGCCAGCGGTGGGCCTAGCGGGAGTCTTACCGGGGAGCTGTTTTTT.

The J gene is TRBJ1-2, the V gene TRBV7-8, with 7 bases aligning to TRBD1. The germline V gene has CDR1 SGHVS and CDR2 FQNEAQ. The CDR3 contains 14 residues. Germline trimming cut 3 bases from V and 6 bases from J; bases unmatched to any gene: 7. This chain's CDR3 is CASSLTGTANGYTF. DNA for the CDR3: TGTGCCAGCAGCTTGACCGGGACAGCCAATGGCTACACCTTC.

In this sample, this clone turned up a few times. CDR3 loop: CASSLLGLAGETQYF. The CDR3 DNA is TGTGCCAGCAGCTTACTGGGACTAGCGGGTGAGACCCAGTACTTC. The chain carries TRBV7-2 and TRBJ2-5, with 12 positions matching TRBD2. The V and J ends lost 2 bases and 5 bases, in that order; junction bases with no gene match: 3. Germline CDR1 reads SGHTA; CDR2 reads FQGNSA. The CDR3 loop spans 15 amino acids.

The rearrangement uses TRBV4-1 and TRBJ2-5, with a weak D call TRBD1 (6 bases). V lost 5 bases to trimming and J lost 0 bases, with 13 bases between them. CDR1 is MGHRA and CDR2 is YSYEKL in the germline V gene. The CDR3 sequence is 15 residues long. The CDR3 DNA sequence: TGCGCCAGCAGCACCCACCAGGGGTACCAAGAGACCCAGTACTTC. Protein: CASSTHQGYQETQYF.